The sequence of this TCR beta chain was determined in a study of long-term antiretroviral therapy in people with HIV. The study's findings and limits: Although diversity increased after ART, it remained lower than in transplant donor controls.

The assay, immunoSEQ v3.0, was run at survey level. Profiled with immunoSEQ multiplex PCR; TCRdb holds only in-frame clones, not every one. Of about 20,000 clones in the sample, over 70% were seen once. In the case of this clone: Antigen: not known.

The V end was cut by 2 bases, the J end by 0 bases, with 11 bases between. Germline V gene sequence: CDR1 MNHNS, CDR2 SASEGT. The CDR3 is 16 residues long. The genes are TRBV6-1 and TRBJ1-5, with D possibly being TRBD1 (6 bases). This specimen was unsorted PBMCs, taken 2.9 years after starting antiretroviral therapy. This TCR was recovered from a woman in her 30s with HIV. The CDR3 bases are TGTGCCAGCAGTGAAATGGGGGGCCTTAGCAATCAGCCCCAGCATTTT. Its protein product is CASSEMGGLSNQPQHF.